These 21 T cell receptor beta chains were sequenced from one sample in a study of blood T cell repertoires in COVID-19. Here immunoSEQ multiplex PCR was the method, and the copy in TCRdb shows in-frame clones only, minus some. The data contain about 300,000 clones, more than 70% of them seen just once; the ten biggest clones take up approximately 7.2%. Source material: peripheral blood. The receptors here all came from a young woman who had recovered from COVID-19.

The chain employs TRBV2 and TRBJ1-4; D ambiguous. V dropped 4 bases and J dropped 8 bases, with 11 bases sitting between them. The CDR3 is 13 residues long. Germline CDR1 and CDR2: SNHLY and FYNNEI. Here the CDR3 reads CASSAQVKEKLFF. CDR3 DNA: TGTGCCAGCAGTGCCCAGGTTAAAGAAAAACTGTTTTTT. Variable domain in full (rest from reference TRBV2 and TRBJ1-4): EPEVTQTPSHQVTQMGQEVILRCVPISNHLYFYWYRQILGQKVEFLVSFYNNEISEKSEIFDDQFSVERPDGSNFTLKIRSTKLEDSAMYFCASSAQVKEKLFFGSGTQLSVL.

CDR3 loop: CASSEALQRDEQYF. The DNA of the CDR3 is TGTGCCAGCAGTGAAGCGCTTCAGAGGGACGAGCAGTACTTC. The rearrangement joins TRBV6-1 to TRBJ2-7, with a weak D call TRBD2 (5 bases). The CDR3 length is 14 residues. The ends were cut back, 0 bases at V and 5 bases at J, with 11 bases in the middle. Germline-derived CDR1 and CDR2 are MNHNS and SASEGT.

Regarding this clone: Other DNA sequences from this sample encode an identical CDR3 as well. V usage is TRBV5-1 and J usage is TRBJ1-2, with a weak D call TRBD1 (6 bases). The germline CDR1 and CDR2 sequences are SGHRS and YFSETQ. Trimming took 3 bases from V and 2 from J, leaving 17 bases between them. The CDR3 is 16 residues long. The CDR3 is CASSSGQGQANYGYTF. In DNA, the CDR3 is TGCGCCAGCAGCTCAGGTCAGGGGCAGGCCAACTATGGCTACACCTTC.

The J gene is TRBJ1-6, the V gene TRBV2, with TRBD1 as a possible D gene (5 bases). Trimming pared 7 bases from V and 7 bases from J, leaving 17 bases between. The V gene's germline CDR1 is SNHLY and CDR2 FYNNEI. CDR3 length equals 15 residues. The CDR3 protein is CASIGQGSWNSPLHF. The CDR3 nucleotides read TGTGCCAGCATTGGGCAGGGTAGTTGGAATTCACCCCTCCACTTT.

V usage is TRBV6-5 and J usage is TRBJ1-4; D ambiguous. From germline, CDR1 is MNHEY and CDR2 SVGAGI. This CDR3 region has 15 residues. The V and J ends lost 6 bases and 4 bases respectively, with 15 bases between them. The CDR3 DNA is TGTGCCAGCAGGGTTAGAGAGGGTAATAATGAAAAACTGTTTTTT. Translating it yields CASRVREGNNEKLFF.

This chain joins TRBV6-5 and TRBJ2-1; 8 bases align to TRBD1. With 5 bases clipped from V and 5 bases from J, the junction kept 8 bases outside the gene matches. Germline CDR1 MNHEY, CDR2 SVGAGI. CDR3 length: 15 amino acids. CDR3 bases: TGTGCCAGCAGTCCTAGGACAGGGACCCACAATGAGCAGTTCTTC. This encodes CASSPRTGTHNEQFF.

V usage is TRBV28 and J usage is TRBJ1-5; a possible D gene is TRBD1 (6 bases). CDR3 length equals 14 residues. The germline V gene has CDR1 MDHEN and CDR2 SYDVKM. V lost 5 bases to trimming and J lost 5 bases, with 13 bases between them. Here the CDR3 reads CASSPDSTHQPQHF. CDR3 sequence (DNA): TGTGCCAGCAGTCCGGACAGTACTCATCAGCCCCAGCATTTT.

The V gene is TRBV6-5, the J gene TRBJ1-1; tentative D call: TRBD1 (6 bases). Deletions cut 8 bases from V and 2 bases from J, with 15 bases between. The CDR3 loop spans 14 amino acids. Germline V gives CDR1 MNHEY, CDR2 SVGAGI. The CDR3 spells CASPRTASNTEAFF. CDR3 sequence (DNA): TGTGCCAGCCCACGGACAGCTTCTAACACTGAAGCTTTCTTT.

CDR3 protein: CASSPRLASNTDTQYF. For the CDR3, the DNA is TGTGCCAGCAGCCCTCGACTAGCATCCAACACAGATACGCAGTATTTT. The genes are TRBV7-2 and TRBJ2-3; 7 bases align to TRBD2. Trimming at V came to 5 bases and at J to 2 bases, leaving 10 bases not matched to a gene. The CDR3 is 16 residues long. Germline V gene data show CDR1 as SGHTA and CDR2 as FQGNSA. Complete variable domain (other parts from reference TRBV7-2 and TRBJ2-3): GAGVSQSPSNKVTEKGKDVELRCDPISGHTALYWYRQSLGQGLEFLIYFQGNSAPDKSGLPSDRFSAERTGGSVSTLTIQRTQQEDSAVYLCASSPRLASNTDTQYFGPGTRLTVL.

This clone was seen a single time. This rearrangement joins TRBV18 to TRBJ1-1, with TRBD1 matching over 7 bases. The germline V gene encodes CDR1 KGHSH and CDR2 LQKENI. J was trimmed by 3 bases and V by 4 bases; bases with no gene match: 5. The CDR3 totals 14 residues. This CDR3 is CASSRGQLDTEAFF. CDR3 bases: TGTGCCAGCTCACGGGGACAGTTGGACACTGAAGCTTTCTTT.

The rearrangement links TRBV6-5 to TRBJ2-7, with TRBD2 matching 9 bases. Trimming took 2 bases from V and 6 from J; bases not matched to a gene: 8. The CDR3 sequence is 15 residues long. Germline V gives CDR1 MNHEY, CDR2 SVGAGI. The CDR3 coding sequence is TGTGCCAGCAGTTACCTGCTAGCGGGGTCTTCCGAGCAGTACTTC. Its protein is CASSYLLAGSSEQYF.

J is TRBJ2-1 and V is TRBV5-6, with 7 bases matching TRBD1. Per germline, CDR1 SGHDT and CDR2 YYEEEE. The CDR3 totals 16 residues. The V gene end was trimmed by 0 bases and the J gene end by 2 bases; junction bases not matched to a gene: 5. CDR3 residues: CASSLVGDRAYNEQFF. The CDR3 bases are TGTGCCAGCAGCTTGGTGGGTGACAGGGCCTACAATGAGCAGTTCTTC.

The V call is TRBV4-3, the J call TRBJ2-7; 11 bases are a match to TRBD2. The J segment lost 5 bases and the V segment lost 1 base, leaving 7 bases of the junction unmatched. Germline CDR1 is LGHNA and CDR2 is YSLEER. The CDR3 runs to 16 residues. This chain's CDR3 is CASSQVAGGPLNEQYF. The CDR3 DNA sequence: TGCGCCAGCAGCCAAGTAGCGGGGGGGCCTTTAAACGAGCAGTACTTC.

The chain uses TRBV4-1 and TRBJ2-6, with 7 bases lining up with TRBD2. The CDR3 is 17 residues long. Germline CDR1 MGHRA, CDR2 YSYEKL. The J segment lost 2 bases and the V segment lost 0 bases, leaving 4 bases of the junction unmatched. The CDR3 DNA is TGCGCCAGCAGCCAAGAGCGGGCGGGGGCTGGGGCCAACGTCCTGACTTTC. It yields the protein CASSQERAGAGANVLTF.

V gene TRBV5-1 combines with J gene TRBJ2-2; TRBD1 matches at 7 bases. The V gene's germline CDR1 is SGHRS and CDR2 YFSETQ. The CDR3 is 16 residues long. J was trimmed by 3 bases and V by 3 bases; bases with no gene match: 8. As DNA, the CDR3 is TGCGCCAGCAGCTCAGTACAGGGGACCCACACCGGGGAGCTGTTTTTT. Translated: CASSSVQGTHTGELFF.

This chain links TRBV18 with TRBJ1-1, with D tentatively TRBD1 (5 bases). Trimming removed 1 base at V and 1 base at J, with 7 bases between. Germline CDR1 KGHSH, CDR2 LQKENI. This CDR3 is 14 amino acids long. DNA for the CDR3: TGTGCCAGCTCACCACAAACAGGGAACACTGAAGCTTTCTTT. Amino acid sequence: CASSPQTGNTEAFF.

V usage is TRBV28 and J usage is TRBJ2-7; TRBD1 agrees at 8 bases. Trimming cost V 3 bases and J 8 bases; bases outside gene matches: 3. From germline, CDR1 is MDHEN and CDR2 SYDVKM. This CDR3 spans 12 amino acids. CDR3 DNA: TGTGCCAGCAGTTTGCAGGGGGCAAAGCAGTACTTC. As protein: CASSLQGAKQYF. The variable domain in full, completed from reference TRBV28 and TRBJ2-7, reads DVKVTQSSRYLVKRTGEKVFLECVQDMDHENMFWYRQDPGLGLRLIYFSYDVKMKEKGDIPEGYSVSREKKERFSLILESASTNQTSMYLCASSLQGAKQYFGPGTRLTVT.

CDR3 region: CASSAGQGEGYTF. CDR3 in DNA: TGTGCCAGCAGCGCCGGACAGGGGGAAGGCTACACCTTC. The V and J genes are TRBV7-3 and TRBJ1-2, with 10 bases aligning to TRBD1. The CDR3 is 13 residues long. Germline V CDR1 and CDR2: SGHTA, FQGTGA. The V and J ends lost 5 bases and 8 bases, in that order; junction bases with no gene match: 5.

This clone has only one observation. The gene calls are TRBV6-6 and TRBJ1-1; D is undetermined. Germline lookup yields CDR1 MNHNY and CDR2 SVGAGI (reference sequence). Deletions cut 5 bases from V and 4 bases from J, with 8 bases between. The CDR3 sequence is 12 residues long. The CDR3 protein is CASSPSSTEAFF. The CDR3 DNA sequence: TGTGCCAGCAGTCCCTCGAGCACTGAAGCTTTCTTT.

This clone was counted between two and nine times. The chain links TRBV2 to TRBJ1-5; D is undetermined. The length of the CDR3 is 15 residues. CDR1 and CDR2 from the germline V gene are SNHLY and FYNNEI. The V end lost 0 bases, the J end lost 4 bases, and 10 bases lay between the germline ends. CDR3 nucleotide sequence: TGTGCCAGCAGTGAAGCTTCAGTTCCTAATCAGCCCCAGCATTTT. It codes for CASSEASVPNQPQHF.

The V and J genes are TRBV9 and TRBJ2-3; a weak D match, TRBD2 (7 bases). Deletions cut 4 bases from V and 2 bases from J, with 14 bases between. The germline V gene has CDR1 SGDLS and CDR2 YYNGEE. This CDR3 has 15 amino acids. The CDR3 reads CASSPRGAYTDTQYF. Written as DNA, the CDR3 is TGTGCCAGCAGCCCTCGGGGGGCCTACACAGATACGCAGTATTTT. Supplemented by reference TRBV9 and TRBJ2-3, the full variable domain reads DSGVTQTPKHLITATGQRVTLRCSPRSGDLSVYWYQQSLDQGLQFLIQYYNGEERAKGNILERFSAQQFPDLHSELNLSSLELGDSALYFCASSPRGAYTDTQYFGPGTRLTVL.